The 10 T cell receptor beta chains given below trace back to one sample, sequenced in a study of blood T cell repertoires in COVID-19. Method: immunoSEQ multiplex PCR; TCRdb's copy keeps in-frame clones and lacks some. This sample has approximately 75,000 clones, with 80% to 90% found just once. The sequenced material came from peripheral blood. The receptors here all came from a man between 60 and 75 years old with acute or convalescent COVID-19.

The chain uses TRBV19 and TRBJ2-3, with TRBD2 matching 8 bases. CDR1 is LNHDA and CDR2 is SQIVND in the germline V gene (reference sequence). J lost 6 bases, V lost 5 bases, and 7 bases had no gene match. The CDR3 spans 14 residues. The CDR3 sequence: CASSVRGGQDTQYF. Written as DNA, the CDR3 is TGTGCCAGTAGTGTACGGGGGGGCCAGGATACGCAGTATTTT.

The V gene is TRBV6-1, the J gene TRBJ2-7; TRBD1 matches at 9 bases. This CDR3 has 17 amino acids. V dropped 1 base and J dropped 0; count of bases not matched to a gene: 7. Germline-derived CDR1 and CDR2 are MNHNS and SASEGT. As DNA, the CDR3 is TGTGCCAGCAGTGAAGGGAAGGGACAGGGCCCCTCCTACGAGCAGTACTTC. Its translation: CASSEGKGQGPSYEQYF.

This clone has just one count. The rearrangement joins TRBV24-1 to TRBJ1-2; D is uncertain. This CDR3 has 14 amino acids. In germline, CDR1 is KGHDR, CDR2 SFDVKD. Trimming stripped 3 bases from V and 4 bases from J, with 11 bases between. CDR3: CATSDPSGSYGYTF. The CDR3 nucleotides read TGTGCCACCAGTGATCCCTCCGGGTCCTATGGCTACACCTTC.

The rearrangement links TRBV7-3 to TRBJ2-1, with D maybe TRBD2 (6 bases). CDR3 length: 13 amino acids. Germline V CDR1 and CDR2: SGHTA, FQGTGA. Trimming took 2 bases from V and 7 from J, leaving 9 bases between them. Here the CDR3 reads CASSLWGVNEQFF. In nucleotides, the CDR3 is TGTGCCAGCAGCTTATGGGGGGTAAATGAGCAGTTCTTC.

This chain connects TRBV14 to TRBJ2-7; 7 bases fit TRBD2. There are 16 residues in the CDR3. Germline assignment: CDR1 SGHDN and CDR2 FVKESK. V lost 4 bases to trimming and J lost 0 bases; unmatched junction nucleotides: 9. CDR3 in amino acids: CASSPVSGANSYEQYF. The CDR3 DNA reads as TGTGCCAGCAGCCCCGTCAGCGGGGCTAACTCCTACGAGCAGTACTTC.

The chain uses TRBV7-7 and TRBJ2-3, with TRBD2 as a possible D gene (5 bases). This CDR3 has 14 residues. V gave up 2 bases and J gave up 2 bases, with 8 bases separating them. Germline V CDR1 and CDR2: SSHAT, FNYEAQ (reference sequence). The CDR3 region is CASSLYGDTDTQYF. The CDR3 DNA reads TGTGCCAGCAGCTTATACGGGGACACAGATACGCAGTATTTT.

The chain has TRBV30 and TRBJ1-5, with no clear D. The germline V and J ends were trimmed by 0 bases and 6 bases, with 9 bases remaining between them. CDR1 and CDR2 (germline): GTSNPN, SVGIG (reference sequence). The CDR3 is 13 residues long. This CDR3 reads CAWSVSPGQPQHF. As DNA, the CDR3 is TGTGCCTGGAGTGTAAGCCCGGGTCAGCCCCAGCATTTT.

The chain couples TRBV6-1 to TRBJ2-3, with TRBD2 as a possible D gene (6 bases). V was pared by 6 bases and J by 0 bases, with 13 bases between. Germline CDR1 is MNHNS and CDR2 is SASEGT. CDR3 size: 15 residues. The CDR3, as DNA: TGTGCCAGCAGGGGAGGCCGTTTCAGCACAGATACGCAGTATTTT. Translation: CASRGGRFSTDTQYF.

The CDR3 region has the DNA TGTGCCAGCAGCAGCCACAGGGGCGGGGTCCTGGATGAGCAGTTCTTC. Translating gives CASSSHRGGVLDEQFF. The rearrangement joins TRBV21-1 to TRBJ2-1; TRBD1 is taken as the D call from the table, unchecked against the DNA. TRBV21-1 counts as a pseudogene. The CDR3 has 16 amino acids.

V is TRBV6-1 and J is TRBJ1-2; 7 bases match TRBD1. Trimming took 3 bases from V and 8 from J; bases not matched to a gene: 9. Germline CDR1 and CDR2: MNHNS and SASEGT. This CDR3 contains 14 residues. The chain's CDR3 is CASSETGYPAGYTF. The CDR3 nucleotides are TGTGCCAGCAGTGAGACAGGGTACCCAGCGGGCTACACCTTC.